Listed here are 30 T cell receptor beta chains from one sample, sequenced in a study of identical twins. TCRdb reanalysed the 5' RACE reads using MiXCR and keeps one entry per CDR3 protein. The sample lists 1.5 million to 2 million distinct CDR3 sequences, about 32% occurring once. The sample taken for sequencing was cord blood. These receptors all stem from a newborn girl in good health.

Note on this clonotype: Compared with germline, one end of the junction differs, possibly owing to a read error. The chain is built from TRBV6-2 or TRBV6-3 and TRBJ2-5; 8 bases agree with TRBD2. Germline V gene lookup returns CDR1 MNHEY and CDR2 SVGEGT. The CDR3 runs to 16 residues. The CDR3 region is CASSAAGVRYQGTQYF. CDR3 nucleotides: TGTGCCAGCAGCGCAGCGGGGGTCCGATATCAAGGGACCCAGTACTTC.

This sequence joins TRBV29-1 and TRBJ2-3; the match to TRBD2 covers 7 bases. The trim removed 6 bases at V and 3 bases at J, leaving 9 bases unmatched. The germline gives CDR1 SQVTM, CDR2 ANQGSEA. The CDR3 consists of 14 residues. The CDR3 DNA reads TGCAGCGTGAGTGGCGGGAGTGGGACAGATACGCAGTATTTT. This translates into CSVSGGSGTDTQYF.

This sequence joins TRBV24-1 and TRBJ2-1; 12 bases are shared with TRBD2. V lost 4 bases, J lost 7 bases, and 7 bases stayed unmatched. CDR1 KGHDR and CDR2 SFDVKD come from the germline V gene. CDR3 length equals 16 residues. Here the CDR3 DNA reads TGTGCCACCAGTGACACGACTAGCGGGAGCTTTAATGAGCAGTTCTTC. Translation gives CATSDTTSGSFNEQFF.

This chain links TRBV29-1 with TRBJ1-1; D is uncertain. CDR1 and CDR2 from the germline V gene are SQVTM and ANQGSEA. This CDR3 has 15 amino acids. Trimming took off 4 bases at V and 0 bases at J, with 15 bases between the two ends. CDR3 coding DNA: TGCAGCGTTGGTGGACGGCCCCTCATGAACACTGAAGCTTTCTTT. It specifies CSVGGRPLMNTEAFF.

Worth noting for this clonotype: Germline is not matched at one junction end, which may reflect a read error. The chain is built from TRBV6-2 or TRBV6-3 and TRBJ2-6, with unresolved D. CDR1 and CDR2 from the germline V gene are MNHEY and SVGEGT. The CDR3 contains 16 residues. In DNA, the CDR3 is TGTGTCAGCAGAAACCCCCGTAAGGCTGGGGCCAACGTCCTGACTTTC. It translates to CVSRNPRKAGANVLTF.

This clonotype was counted a few times. The chain recombines TRBV20-1 with TRBJ2-4, with 11 bases fitting TRBD2. The end of the DNA is better explained by TRBJ2-7, so the J call may be wrong. CDR1 DFQATT and CDR2 SNEGSKA come from the germline V gene (reference sequence). This CDR3 has 13 amino acids. This CDR3 is CSAVAGGGYEQYF. The CDR3 coding sequence is TGCAGTGCTGTAGCGGGAGGGGGCTACGAGCAGTACTTC.

The chain has TRBV6-1 and TRBJ1-5; no firm D call. The CDR3 totals 14 residues. Germline V gene sequence: CDR1 MNHNS, CDR2 SASEGT. Trimming removed 10 bases at V and 0 bases at J, with 13 bases between. The CDR3 bases are TGTGCCATCGACGGCCAGGTTAGCAATCAGCCCCAGCATTTT. Amino acids: CAIDGQVSNQPQHF.

A note on this clonotype: One junction end does not reproduce the germline sequence, and a read error may be involved. V is TRBV2 and J is TRBJ2-4, with D perhaps TRBD1 (6 bases). The CDR3 contains 15 residues. The germline CDR1 and CDR2 sequences are SNHLY and FYNNEI. This chain's CDR3 is CASRGTFLAKNVQYF. CDR3 in DNA: TGTGCCAGCAGGGGGACATTCCTAGCCAAAAACGTTCAGTACTTC.

Only a few counts were recorded for this clonotype. V and J are TRBV7-9 and TRBJ1-2; D is unresolved. The CDR3 loop spans 17 amino acids. V lost 1 base, J lost 4 bases, and 19 bases lay in between. Germline V CDR1 and CDR2: SEHNR, FQNEAQ (reference sequence). CDR3: CASSLGSAGQVRYGYTF. CDR3 bases: TGTGCCAGCAGCTTAGGTTCTGCAGGCCAGGTACGCTATGGCTACACCTTC. Full variable domain (missing parts from reference TRBV7-9 and TRBJ1-2): DTGVSQNPRHKITKRGQNVTFRCDPISEHNRLYWYRQTLGQGPEFLTYFQNEAQLEKSRLLSDRFSAERPKGSFSTLEIQRTEQGDSAMYLCASSLGSAGQVRYGYTFGSGTRLTVV.

This clonotype was observed a few times. The chain recombines TRBV5-1 with TRBJ2-7; possible D gene TRBD1, 5 bases. In germline, CDR1 is SGHRS, CDR2 YFSETQ. V lost 4 bases to trimming and J lost 4 bases, with 12 bases between them. This CDR3 has 13 amino acids. CDR3 region: CASSAGQLYEQYF. The DNA for the CDR3 is TGCGCCAGCAGCGCCGGACAATTATACGAGCAGTACTTC.

The chain has TRBV3-1 and TRBJ2-1; the D gene is possibly TRBD1 (6 bases). The germline V and J ends were trimmed by 4 bases and 5 bases, with 24 bases remaining between them. The germline V gene has CDR1 LGHDT and CDR2 YNNKEL (reference sequence). The CDR3 runs 18 residues. CDR3 region: CASSRRPRDTQTNNEQFF. The CDR3 coding sequence is TGTGCCAGCAGCCGAAGGCCCCGGGACACCCAAACGAACAATGAGCAGTTCTTC.

The sample holds many counts of this clonotype. This sequence joins TRBV5-6 and TRBJ2-3; 10 nucleotides line up with TRBD1. The CDR3 runs to 15 residues. Germline-derived CDR1 and CDR2 are SGHDT and YYEEEE. After removal of 3 bases from V and 3 bases from J, the junction contained 4 bases not matched to a gene. For the CDR3, the DNA is TGTGCCAGCAGCTCCCGGGACAGGGGAACAGATACGCAGTATTTT. Its protein product is CASSSRDRGTDTQYF.

This chain joins TRBV4-1 and TRBJ1-2; tentatively, D is TRBD1 (5 bases). Per the germline V gene, CDR1 is MGHRA and CDR2 is YSYEKL. The CDR3 runs 16 residues. Trimming took off 4 bases at V and 0 bases at J, with 15 bases between the two ends. The CDR3 DNA follows: TGCGCCAGCAGCCCCGGGGGAGGGGTACCTAACTATGGCTACACCTTC. Translating gives CASSPGGGVPNYGYTF.

The chain joins TRBV24-1 to TRBJ2-7; 12 bases agree with TRBD1. Germline V gene lookup returns CDR1 KGHDR and CDR2 SFDVKD. The CDR3 consists of 15 residues. The V segment lost 4 bases and the J segment 5 bases; nucleotides outside the gene matches: 5. The CDR3 loop is CATSEGGTGGNEQYF. CDR3 nucleotide sequence: TGTGCCACCAGTGAGGGGGGGACAGGGGGCAACGAGCAGTACTTC.

This clonotype was picked up a small number of times. V and J are TRBV20-1 and TRBJ2-6, with TRBD2 identical over 7 bases. With 5 bases clipped from V and 0 bases from J, the junction kept 1 base outside the gene matches. Germline V gene data show CDR1 as DFQATT and CDR2 as SNEGSKA (reference sequence). This CDR3 comprises 14 residues. CDR3 region: CSARGDSGANVLTF. The CDR3 DNA follows: TGCAGTGCTCGGGGGGACTCTGGGGCCAACGTCCTGACTTTC.

The chain recombines TRBV20-1 with TRBJ2-1, with 7 positions matching TRBD2. With 6 bases clipped from V and 3 bases from J, the junction kept 5 bases outside the gene matches. CDR3 length: 13 amino acids. Per the germline V gene, CDR1 is DFQATT and CDR2 is SNEGSKA (reference sequence). CDR3 protein: CSAEGTIYNEQFF. Written as DNA, the CDR3 is TGCAGTGCGGAAGGGACTATCTACAATGAGCAGTTCTTC.

In the case of this clonotype: A junction boundary mismatches the germline segment, possibly from a read error. The chain links TRBV3-1 to TRBJ2-3, with D perhaps matching TRBD1 or TRBD2 (6 bases each). The CDR3 totals 14 residues. The germline CDR1 and CDR2 sequences are LGHDT and YNNKEL (reference sequence). CDR3 in amino acids: CACSQERGADTQYF. The CDR3 DNA sequence: TGTGCCTGCAGCCAAGAGAGGGGGGCAGATACGCAGTATTTT.

The V gene is TRBV12-3 or TRBV12-4, the J gene TRBJ2-1; D gene uncertain. The CDR3 runs to 13 residues. The V and J ends lost 6 bases and 13 bases respectively, with 19 bases between them. CDR3 in DNA: TGTGCCAGCAGCCTTCACCTTATAAGCCTTCAGTTCTTC. Protein: CASSLHLISLQFF.

As regards this clonotype: One end of the junction does not line up with germline, which may come from a read error. This sequence joins TRBV7-9 and TRBJ2-7, with 9 bases matching TRBD1. Germline lookup yields CDR1 SEHNR and CDR2 FQNEAQ (reference sequence). The CDR3 is 18 amino acids. The CDR3 nucleotides read TGTGCCAGCAACTTAAACGCGGAACAGGGGGCCTCCCCCTACGAGCAGTACTTC. Translation: CASNLNAEQGASPYEQYF.

The rearrangement uses TRBV20-1 and TRBJ2-3; TRBD2 agrees at 11 bases. CDR3 length equals 15 residues. The J segment lost 2 bases and the V segment lost 2 bases, leaving 3 bases of the junction unmatched. The germline V gene has CDR1 DFQATT and CDR2 SNEGSKA (reference sequence). The CDR3 DNA is TGCAGTGCTAGAACGACTAGCGGGAACACAGATACGCAGTATTTT. It is translated as CSARTTSGNTDTQYF.

This clonotype was counted many times. The chain is built from TRBV5-1 and TRBJ2-7; D is ambiguous. The germline CDR1 and CDR2 sequences are SGHRS and YFSETQ. V lost 0 bases, J lost 7 bases, and 5 bases lay in between. The CDR3 spans 11 residues. The CDR3 here is CASSLGEEQYF. The CDR3 DNA reads as TGCGCCAGCAGCTTGGGTGAAGAGCAGTACTTC.

The rearrangement uses TRBV28 and TRBJ2-1; either TRBD1 or TRBD2 may fit D (5 bases each). CDR3 length: 16 amino acids. Germline V lookup: CDR1 MDHEN, CDR2 SYDVKM. The ends were cut back, 2 bases at V and 5 bases at J, with 16 bases in the middle. The DNA for the CDR3 is TGTGCCAGCAGTTTAGCCGGGACCTCTTACGACAATGAGCAGTTCTTC. Translating gives CASSLAGTSYDNEQFF.

About this clonotype: A junction end diverges from the germline sequence, so it may reflect a read error. The chain carries TRBV18 and TRBJ2-7; TRBD1 or TRBD2 may be the D gene (6 bases each). The end of the DNA is better explained by TRBJ2-4, so the J call may be wrong. The germline gives CDR1 KGHSH, CDR2 LQKENI. CDR3 length: 17 amino acids. CDR3 in amino acids: CASSPQYRTGDKSIQYF. For the CDR3, the DNA is TGTGCCAGCTCACCCCAGTACAGGACGGGGGACAAAAGCATTCAGTACTTC.

This clonotype was seen at least ten times. The rearrangement uses TRBV4-2 and TRBJ1-4; D not certain. Germline CDR1 reads LGHNA; CDR2 reads YNFKEQ. Trimming removed 4 bases at V and 5 bases at J, with 11 bases between. This CDR3 region has 14 residues. The CDR3 sequence: CASSPKTGNEKLFF. CDR3 DNA sequence: TGTGCCAGCAGCCCAAAGACCGGGAATGAAAAACTGTTTTTT.

With regard to this clonotype: An end of the junction does not agree with germline; a read error may underlie this. The V and J genes are TRBV10-3 and TRBJ2-1; 7 nucleotides align to TRBD2. Germline V gene sequence: CDR1 ENHRY, CDR2 SYGVKD. CDR3 length: 15 amino acids. CDR3 nucleotides: TGCGCCATCAGTCCGCGGGAGATGAGCTCCTACGAGCAGTTCTTC. It translates to CAISPREMSSYEQFF.

This clonotype has only one observation. The rearrangement links TRBV6-5 to TRBJ2-1; a weak D match, TRBD2 (5 bases). The assigned J gene may be wrong: the sequence end matches TRBJ2-7 better. The CDR3 has 16 residues. Per the germline V gene, CDR1 is MNHEY and CDR2 is SVGAGI. The CDR3 bases are TGTGCCAGCAGACGGGAAGGGTGGAGCTCCTACAATGAGCAGTACTTC. Protein sequence: CASRREGWSSYNEQYF.

This clonotype occurred once. This chain connects TRBV2 to TRBJ1-6; tentatively, D is TRBD1 (5 bases). CDR3 length: 13 residues. The V gene lost 4 bases and the J gene lost 8 bases, with 9 bases spanning the gap. Germline CDR1 is SNHLY and CDR2 is FYNNEI. CDR3 nucleotides: TGTGCCAGCAGTGCCCAGGGTGATTCACCCCTCCACTTT. Protein sequence: CASSAQGDSPLHF.

This clonotype has more than one count but fewer than ten. The V gene is TRBV29-1, the J gene TRBJ2-1, with 11 nucleotides matching TRBD2. V was pared by 3 bases and J by 9 bases, with 4 bases of the junction left unmatched. This CDR3 has 13 residues. CDR1 is SQVTM and CDR2 is ANQGSEA in the germline V gene. CDR3 nucleotides: TGCAGCGTTGACAGGACTAGCGGGCGTGAGCAGTTCTTC. Encoded protein: CSVDRTSGREQFF.

This clonotype was observed a handful of times. This chain connects TRBV12-3 or TRBV12-4 to TRBJ2-3; TRBD2 matches at 10 bases. This CDR3 is 18 amino acids long. V lost 6 bases and J lost 6; bases outside the gene matches: 18. CDR3 region: CASSPPVGLAGESDTQYF. DNA for the CDR3: TGTGCCAGCAGCCCTCCCGTGGGGCTAGCGGGAGAATCTGATACGCAGTATTTT.

The chain carries TRBV12-3 or TRBV12-4 and TRBJ2-7; D tentatively fits TRBD1 or TRBD2 (5 bases each). Trimming pared 2 bases from V and 1 base from J, leaving 18 bases between. The CDR3 consists of 17 residues. CDR3: CASSLQRRGPGSYEQYF. CDR3 nucleotides: TGTGCCAGCAGTTTACAGCGCCGGGGCCCTGGGTCCTACGAGCAGTACTTC.